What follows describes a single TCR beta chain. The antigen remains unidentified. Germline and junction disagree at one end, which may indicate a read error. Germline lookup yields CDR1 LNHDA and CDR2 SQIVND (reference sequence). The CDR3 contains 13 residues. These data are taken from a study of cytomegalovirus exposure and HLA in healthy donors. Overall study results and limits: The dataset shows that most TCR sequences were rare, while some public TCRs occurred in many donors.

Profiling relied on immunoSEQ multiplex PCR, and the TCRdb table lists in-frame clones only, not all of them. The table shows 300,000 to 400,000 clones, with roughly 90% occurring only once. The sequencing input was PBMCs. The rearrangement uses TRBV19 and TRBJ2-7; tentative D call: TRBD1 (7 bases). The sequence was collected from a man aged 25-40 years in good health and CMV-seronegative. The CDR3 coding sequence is TGTGCAAGTAACGGCAGGGGGGATTACGAGCAGTACTTC. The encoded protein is CASNGRGDYEQYF.